This TCR beta chain comes out of a study of blood T cell repertoires in COVID-19. Some clones are missing from TCRdb's copy, which holds only in-frame ones; the method was immunoSEQ multiplex PCR. The sample has about 99,000 clones, approximately 89% seen once. This CDR3 has 15 residues. Per germline, CDR1 LNHDA and CDR2 SQIVND (reference sequence). The V gene end was trimmed by 3 bases and the J gene end by 3 bases; junction bases not matched to a gene: 7. V usage is TRBV19 and J usage is TRBJ2-7; 8 bases are shared with TRBD1. The sequence was collected from an elderly woman in a cohort sampled during active COVID-19. The sample consisted of peripheral blood. The CDR3 region has the DNA TGTGCCAGTAGTATCTCATCTACAGGGGGCTACGAGCAGTACTTC. Encoded protein: CASSISSTGGYEQYF. The variable domain in full, with the rest retrieved from reference TRBV19 and TRBJ2-7, is DGGITQSPKYLFRKEGQNVTLSCEQNLNHDAMYWYRQDPGQGLRLIYYSQIVNDFQKGDIAEGYSVSREKKESFPLTVTSAQKNPTAFYLCASSISSTGGYEQYFGPGTRLTVT.